These 23 T cell receptor beta chains were all obtained from the same sample, sequenced in a study of cytomegalovirus exposure and HLA in healthy donors. The PCR made use of 60 Vbeta and 13 Jbeta primers. The table came from immunoSEQ multiplex PCR; TCRdb's copy has only in-frame clones and leaves some out. This sample carries around 120,000 clones, 60% to 80% of them seen once, and the ten largest clones take roughly 2.5%. The sequencing sample was made of PBMCs. Receptors were obtained from a middle-aged man in good health and CMV-seropositive.

V is TRBV6-6 and J is TRBJ2-2; D may be TRBD2 (5 bases). Between the trimmed V and J ends, which lost 0 bases and 5 bases, there was a span of 7 bases. Germline lookup yields CDR1 MNHNY and CDR2 SVGAGI (reference sequence). CDR3 length equals 14 residues. The CDR3: CASSYSGLTGELFF. The DNA of the CDR3 is TGTGCCAGCAGTTACTCAGGACTGACCGGGGAGCTGTTTTTT.

V is TRBV6-6 and J is TRBJ2-1; TRBD2 aligns across 7 bases. The CDR3 loop spans 15 amino acids. Per germline, CDR1 MNHNY and CDR2 SVGAGI (reference sequence). Losses at the gene ends were 8 bases for V and 5 bases for J; bases not matched to a gene: 12. The CDR3 nucleotides read TGTGCCAGCTCCAACCCCCTTGGGGGGGACAATGAGCAGTTCTTC. It translates to CASSNPLGGDNEQFF.

The rearrangement uses TRBV10-3 and TRBJ2-5, with 9 bases fitting TRBD2. The CDR3 extends over 15 amino acids. Losses at the gene ends were 6 bases for V and 2 bases for J; bases not matched to a gene: 7. Germline V gives CDR1 ENHRY, CDR2 SYGVKD. Written as DNA, the CDR3 is TGTGCCATCAGGGGGCTAGCGGGAAGTCAAGAGACCCAGTACTTC. Translating gives CAIRGLAGSQETQYF.

The chain combines TRBV9 with TRBJ2-3, with TRBD2 as a possible D gene (5 bases). The CDR3 spans 16 residues. V shed 0 bases and J shed 1 base, with 12 bases lying between them. CDR1 is SGDLS and CDR2 is YYNGEE in the germline V gene. The chain's CDR3 is CASSVGAERGTDTQYF. The CDR3, as DNA: TGTGCCAGCAGCGTAGGAGCGGAGAGGGGCACAGATACGCAGTATTTT.

This clone was detected only a few times. The V call is TRBV9, the J call TRBJ1-3; possibly TRBD1 for D (5 bases). Germline values: CDR1 SGDLS, CDR2 YYNGEE. V was trimmed by 4 bases and J by 2 bases, leaving 10 bases between them. The CDR3 length is 14 residues. CDR3 DNA: TGTGCCAGCAGCCCCCAGGGCCCTGGAAACACCATATATTTT. It is translated as CASSPQGPGNTIYF.

The chain has TRBV14 and TRBJ2-3; D not resolved. Trimming took 0 bases from V and 4 from J, leaving 11 bases between them. Germline CDR1 reads SGHDN; CDR2 reads FVKESK. This CDR3 spans 15 amino acids. CDR3 amino acids: CASSQDLFPSDTQYF. CDR3 nucleotide sequence: TGTGCCAGCAGCCAAGACCTGTTCCCGTCAGATACGCAGTATTTT. The variable domain in full, completed from reference TRBV14 and TRBJ2-3, reads EAGVTQFPSHSVIEKGQTVTLRCDPISGHDNLYWYRRVMGKEIKFLLHFVKESKQDESGMPNNRFLAERTGGTYSTLKVQPAELEDSGVYFCASSQDLFPSDTQYFGPGTRLTVL.

The V and J genes are TRBV19 and TRBJ2-3, with 7 bases that match TRBD1. Germline V CDR1 and CDR2: LNHDA, SQIVND (reference sequence). This CDR3 is 13 amino acids long. V trimming: 8 bases; J trimming: 0 bases; junction bases outside the gene matches: 2. For the CDR3, the DNA is TGTGCCAGTGAGGGGGCCAGCACAGATACGCAGTATTTT. This translates into CASEGASTDTQYF.

The chain carries TRBV13 and TRBJ1-1; unclear D gene. CDR1 and CDR2 from the germline V gene are PRHDT and FYEKMQ (reference sequence). With 0 bases removed from V and 7 bases from J, the gap between germline ends came to 15 bases. The CDR3 runs 15 residues. The CDR3 is CASSLGWSVPLEAFF. CDR3 nucleotide sequence: TGTGCCAGCAGCTTAGGGTGGAGCGTTCCCCTTGAAGCTTTCTTT.

The chain recombines TRBV6-1 with TRBJ1-2; D gene unclear. In germline, CDR1 is MNHNS, CDR2 SASEGT. V was clipped by 2 bases and J by 1 base, with 11 bases between them. There are 15 residues in the CDR3. The CDR3 protein is CASSERQDINYGYTF. The CDR3 nucleotides read TGTGCCAGCAGTGAACGGCAGGATATTAACTATGGCTACACCTTC.

This sequence joins TRBV29-1 and TRBJ2-3; 8 bases line up with TRBD2. V shed 8 bases and J 6 bases; nucleotides not matched to a gene: 7. Germline values: CDR1 SQVTM, CDR2 ANQGSEA. There are 12 residues in the CDR3. The CDR3 loop reads CSLGASGDTQYF. DNA for the CDR3: TGCAGCCTAGGGGCTAGCGGGGATACGCAGTATTTT.

The chain is built from TRBV6-6 and TRBJ1-4; D remains ambiguous. Germline CDR1 and CDR2: MNHNY and SVGAGI (reference sequence). The V end was cut by 6 bases, the J end by 5 bases, with 7 bases between. The CDR3 contains 12 residues. As DNA, the CDR3 is TGTGCCAGCAGCCAGTCAAATGAAAAACTGTTTTTT. It codes for CASSQSNEKLFF.

V and J are TRBV11-2 and TRBJ1-2, with D possibly being TRBD1 (5 bases). The germline V gene has CDR1 SGHAT and CDR2 FQNNGV. The ends were cut back, 2 bases at V and 0 bases at J, with 10 bases in the middle. This CDR3 comprises 15 residues. In DNA, the CDR3 is TGTGCCAGCAGCTTAATGCCAGGGCCTAACTATGGCTACACCTTC. It translates to CASSLMPGPNYGYTF.

V gene TRBV6-1 combines with J gene TRBJ2-7, with a weak D call TRBD2 (7 bases). This CDR3 has 14 amino acids. Germline values: CDR1 MNHNS, CDR2 SASEGT. Trimming took 3 bases from V and 3 from J, leaving 12 bases between them. CDR3 amino acids: CASSEGGAGYEQYF. The CDR3 coding sequence is TGTGCCAGCAGTGAGGGGGGGGCCGGCTACGAGCAGTACTTC.

The chain links TRBV7-2 to TRBJ2-4; D ambiguous. V was shortened by 5 bases and J by 1 base, with 9 bases between the two germline ends. The CDR3 contains 14 residues. Germline V CDR1 and CDR2: SGHTA, FQGNSA. The CDR3 region has the DNA TGTGCCAGCAGCCCGGCCAGGGCCAAAAACATTCAGTACTTC. It encodes CASSPARAKNIQYF.

Only a few counts were recorded for this clone. This chain links TRBV29-1 with TRBJ1-2, with 10 bases aligning to TRBD1. The CDR3 extends over 12 amino acids. Germline V gene data show CDR1 as SQVTM and CDR2 as ANQGSEA. Trimming at V came to 5 bases and at J to 7 bases, leaving 4 bases not matched to a gene. In DNA, the CDR3 is TGCAGCGTTACGGGACAGGGGTTTGGCTACACCTTC. It yields the protein CSVTGQGFGYTF.

This clone was detected a few times. The chain is built from TRBV5-1 and TRBJ2-7; tentatively, D is TRBD1 (5 bases). Germline loops: CDR1 SGHRS, CDR2 YFSETQ. This CDR3 contains 14 residues. Trimming shortened V by 4 bases and J by 2 bases, and 13 bases separated the two germline ends. CDR3 protein: CASSKDSPAYEQYF. The CDR3 coding sequence is TGCGCCAGCAGCAAAGACAGTCCCGCCTACGAGCAGTACTTC.

This sequence joins TRBV6-1 and TRBJ2-3; D call uncertain. V was cut by 4 bases and J by 1 base, with 9 bases left in between. The germline V gene encodes CDR1 MNHNS and CDR2 SASEGT. The CDR3 totals 14 residues. The CDR3, as DNA: TGTGCCAGCAGTGGCCTACTGGGCACAGATACGCAGTATTTT. It translates to CASSGLLGTDTQYF.

The V gene is TRBV7-9, the J gene TRBJ1-1; 8 bases align to TRBD1. The junction had 14 bases not matched to a gene; V was cut back by 5 bases and J by 6 bases. The CDR3 is 16 residues long. Germline assignment: CDR1 SEHNR and CDR2 FQNEAQ (reference sequence). CDR3 in DNA: TGTGCCAGCAGCCCACGTCTAGGACAGGGTCGCGCTGAAGCTTTCTTT. This codes for CASSPRLGQGRAEAFF.

This clone was detected a few times. The J gene is TRBJ2-7, the V gene TRBV10-3; 8 bases map to TRBD1. Germline V CDR1 and CDR2: ENHRY, SYGVKD. The junction had 5 bases not matched to a gene; V was cut back by 2 bases and J by 5 bases. The CDR3 is made up of 14 amino acids. The CDR3 DNA reads as TGTGCCATCAGTGAGGACAGGGGAGTCAACGAGCAGTACTTC. Its protein is CAISEDRGVNEQYF.

This rearrangement joins TRBV9 to TRBJ1-1; TRBD1 is a possible D gene (5 bases). CDR3 length: 14 residues. CDR1 is SGDLS and CDR2 is YYNGEE in the germline V gene. V was shortened by 4 bases and J by 8 bases, with 18 bases between the two germline ends. The CDR3 sequence: CASSRTWGGVEAFF. The CDR3 DNA sequence: TGTGCCAGCAGCAGAACTTGGGGGGGAGTCGAAGCTTTCTTT. The complete variable domain, with remaining parts taken from reference TRBV9 and TRBJ1-1, reads DSGVTQTPKHLITATGQRVTLRCSPRSGDLSVYWYQQSLDQGLQFLIQYYNGEERAKGNILERFSAQQFPDLHSELNLSSLELGDSALYFCASSRTWGGVEAFFGQGTRLTVV.

This rearrangement joins TRBV30 to TRBJ2-5, with D possibly being TRBD2 (6 bases). Germline lookup yields CDR1 GTSNPN and CDR2 SVGIG (reference sequence). The V gene lost 8 bases and the J gene lost 5 bases, with 21 bases spanning the gap. This CDR3 contains 14 residues. In nucleotides, the CDR3 is TGTGCCGCCGCAGTGGGGGGTGGATCGGAGACCCAGTACTTC. Amino acids: CAAAVGGGSETQYF.

This chain joins TRBV7-7 and TRBJ2-1, with D possibly being TRBD1 (5 bases). The CDR3 spans 14 residues. V dropped 6 bases and J dropped 9 bases, with 18 bases sitting between them. Germline loops: CDR1 SSHAT, CDR2 FNYEAQ (reference sequence). CDR3 region: CASSPNLGVTEQFF. CDR3 sequence (DNA): TGTGCCAGCAGTCCTAATTTAGGGGTAACTGAGCAGTTCTTC.

This clone has just one count. J is TRBJ2-1 and V is TRBV4-1; D may be TRBD2 (5 bases). The V end was cut by 4 bases, the J end by 2 bases, with 15 bases between. This CDR3 contains 16 residues. Germline V gene lookup returns CDR1 MGHRA and CDR2 YSYEKL. The CDR3 bases are TGCGCCAGCAGCCCAGCTAGATCAGCGGCCTACAATGAGCAGTTCTTC. Protein product: CASSPARSAAYNEQFF.